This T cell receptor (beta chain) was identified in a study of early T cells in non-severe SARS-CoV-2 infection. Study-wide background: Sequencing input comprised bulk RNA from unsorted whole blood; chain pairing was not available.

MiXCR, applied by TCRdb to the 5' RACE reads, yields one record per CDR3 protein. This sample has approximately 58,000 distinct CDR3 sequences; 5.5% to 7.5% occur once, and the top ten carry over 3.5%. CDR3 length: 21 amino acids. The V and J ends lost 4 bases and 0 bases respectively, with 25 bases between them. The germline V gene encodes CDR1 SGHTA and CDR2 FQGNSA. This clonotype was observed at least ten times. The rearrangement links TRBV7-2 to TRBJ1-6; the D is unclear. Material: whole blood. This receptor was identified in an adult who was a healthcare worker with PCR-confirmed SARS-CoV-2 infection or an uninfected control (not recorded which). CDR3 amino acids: CASSSSEGSLPPSSYNSPLHF. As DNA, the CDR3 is TGTGCCAGCAGCTCATCAGAGGGCTCCCTTCCCCCGAGCTCCTATAATTCACCCCTCCACTTT.